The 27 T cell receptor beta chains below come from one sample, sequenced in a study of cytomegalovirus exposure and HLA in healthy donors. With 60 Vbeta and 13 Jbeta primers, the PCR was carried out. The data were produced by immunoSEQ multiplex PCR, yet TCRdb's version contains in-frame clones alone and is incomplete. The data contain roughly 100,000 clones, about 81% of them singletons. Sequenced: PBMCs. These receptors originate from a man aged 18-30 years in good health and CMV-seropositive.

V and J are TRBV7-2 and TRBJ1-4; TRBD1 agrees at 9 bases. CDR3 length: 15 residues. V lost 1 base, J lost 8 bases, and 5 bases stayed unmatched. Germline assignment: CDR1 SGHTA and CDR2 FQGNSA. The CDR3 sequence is CASSLGGTGKEKLFF. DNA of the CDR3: TGTGCCAGCAGCTTAGGAGGGACAGGGAAGGAAAAACTGTTTTTT.

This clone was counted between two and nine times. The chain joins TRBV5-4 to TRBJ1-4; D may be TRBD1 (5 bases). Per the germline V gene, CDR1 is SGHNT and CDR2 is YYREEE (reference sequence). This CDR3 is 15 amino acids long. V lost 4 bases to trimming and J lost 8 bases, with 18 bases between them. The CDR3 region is CASSIRGGEREKLFF. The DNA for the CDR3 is TGTGCCAGCAGCATTAGGGGAGGCGAGCGAGAAAAACTGTTTTTT.

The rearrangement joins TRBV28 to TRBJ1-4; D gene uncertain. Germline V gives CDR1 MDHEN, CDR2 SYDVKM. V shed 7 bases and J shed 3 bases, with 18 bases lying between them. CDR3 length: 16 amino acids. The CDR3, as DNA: TGTGCCAGCACCCCCCCTGGATCGGGAGCTAATGAAAAACTGTTTTTT. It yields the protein CASTPPGSGANEKLFF.

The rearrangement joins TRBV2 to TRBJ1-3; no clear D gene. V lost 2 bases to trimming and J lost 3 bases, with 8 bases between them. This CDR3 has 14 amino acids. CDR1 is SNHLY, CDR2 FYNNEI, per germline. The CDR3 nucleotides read TGTGCCAGCAGTGAACGCGAAAGTGGAAACACCATATATTTT. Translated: CASSERESGNTIYF.

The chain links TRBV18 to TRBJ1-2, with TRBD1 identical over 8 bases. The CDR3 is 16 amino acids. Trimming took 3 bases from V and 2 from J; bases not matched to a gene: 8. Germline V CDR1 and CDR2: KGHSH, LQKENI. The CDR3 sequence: CASSPRTGIINYGYTF. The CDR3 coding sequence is TGTGCCAGCTCACCCCGGACAGGGATTATAAACTATGGCTACACCTTC. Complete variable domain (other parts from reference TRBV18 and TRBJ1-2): NAGVMQNPRHLVRRRGQEARLRCSPMKGHSHVYWYRQLPEEGLKFMVYLQKENIIDESGMPKERFSAEFPKEGPSILRIQQVVRGDSAAYFCASSPRTGIINYGYTFGSGTRLTVV.

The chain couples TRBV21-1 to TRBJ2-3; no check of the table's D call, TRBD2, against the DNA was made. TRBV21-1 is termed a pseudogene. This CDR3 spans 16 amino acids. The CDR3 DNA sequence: TGTGCCAGCAGCAAAGCGGAACCAGCGAGCACAGATACGCAGTATTTT. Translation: CASSKAEPASTDTQYF.

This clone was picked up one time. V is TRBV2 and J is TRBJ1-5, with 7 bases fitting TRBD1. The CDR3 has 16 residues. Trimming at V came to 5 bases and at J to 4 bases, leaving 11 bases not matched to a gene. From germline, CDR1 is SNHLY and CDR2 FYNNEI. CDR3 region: CASSKSTGQLNQPQHF. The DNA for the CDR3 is TGTGCCAGCAGTAAATCTACGGGACAGCTTAATCAGCCCCAGCATTTT.

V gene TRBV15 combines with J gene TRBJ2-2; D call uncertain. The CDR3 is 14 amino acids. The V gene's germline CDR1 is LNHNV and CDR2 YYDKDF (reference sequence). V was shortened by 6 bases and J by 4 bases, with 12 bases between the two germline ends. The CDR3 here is CATSSDTFTGELFF. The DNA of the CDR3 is TGTGCCACCAGTTCCGACACTTTCACCGGGGAGCTGTTTTTT.

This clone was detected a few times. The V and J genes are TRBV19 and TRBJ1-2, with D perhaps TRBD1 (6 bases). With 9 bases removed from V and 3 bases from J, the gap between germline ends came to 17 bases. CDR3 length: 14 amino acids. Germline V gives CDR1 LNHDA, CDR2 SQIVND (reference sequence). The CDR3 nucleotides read TGTGCCAGCACCCAAACAGGGTTCGACTATGGCTACACCTTC. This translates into CASTQTGFDYGYTF.

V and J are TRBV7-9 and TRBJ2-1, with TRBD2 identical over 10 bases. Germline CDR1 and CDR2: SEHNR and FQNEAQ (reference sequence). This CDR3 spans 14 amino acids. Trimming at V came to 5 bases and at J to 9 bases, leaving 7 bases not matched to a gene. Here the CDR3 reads CASSLQRGGSEQFF. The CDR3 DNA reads TGTGCCAGCAGCCTCCAGCGGGGGGGCAGTGAGCAGTTCTTC.

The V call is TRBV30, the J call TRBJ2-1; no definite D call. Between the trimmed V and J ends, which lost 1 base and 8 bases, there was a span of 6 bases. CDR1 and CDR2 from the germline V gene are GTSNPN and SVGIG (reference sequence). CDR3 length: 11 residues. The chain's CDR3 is CAWSDLYEQFF. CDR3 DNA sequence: TGTGCCTGGAGTGATTTATATGAGCAGTTCTTC.

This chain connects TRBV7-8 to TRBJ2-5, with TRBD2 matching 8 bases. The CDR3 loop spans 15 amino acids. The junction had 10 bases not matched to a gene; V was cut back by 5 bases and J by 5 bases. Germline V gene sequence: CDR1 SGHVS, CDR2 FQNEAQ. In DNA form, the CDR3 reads TGTGCCAGCAGCCCAGCTGGGCGGGGGGTGGAGACCCAGTACTTC. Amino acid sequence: CASSPAGRGVETQYF.

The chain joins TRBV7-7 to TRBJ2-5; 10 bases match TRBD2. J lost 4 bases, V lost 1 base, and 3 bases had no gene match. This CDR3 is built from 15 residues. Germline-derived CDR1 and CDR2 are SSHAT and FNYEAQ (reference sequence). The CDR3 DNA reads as TGTGCCAGCAGCTTAGGCCTAGCGGGGGCAGAGACCCAGTACTTC. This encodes CASSLGLAGAETQYF.

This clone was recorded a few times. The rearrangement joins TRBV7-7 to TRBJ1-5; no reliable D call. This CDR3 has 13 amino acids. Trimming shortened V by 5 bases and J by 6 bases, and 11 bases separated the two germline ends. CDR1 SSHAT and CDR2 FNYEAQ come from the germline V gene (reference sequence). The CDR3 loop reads CASSQVYGQPQHF. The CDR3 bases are TGTGCCAGCAGCCAAGTGTACGGTCAGCCCCAGCATTTT.

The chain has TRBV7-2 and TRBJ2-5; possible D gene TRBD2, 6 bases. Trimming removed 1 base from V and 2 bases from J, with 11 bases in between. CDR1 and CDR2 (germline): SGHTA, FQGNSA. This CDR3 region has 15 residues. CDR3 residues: CASSLGDWGQETQYF. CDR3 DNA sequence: TGTGCCAGCAGCTTAGGGGACTGGGGGCAAGAGACCCAGTACTTC.

CDR3 region: CATSRERDSPYGYTF. The CDR3, as DNA: TGTGCCACCAGCAGGGAACGGGACAGCCCCTATGGCTACACCTTC. J is TRBJ1-2 and V is TRBV15; TRBD1 matches 7 bases. Looked up from germline, CDR1 is LNHNV and CDR2 is YYDKDF (reference sequence). Trimming removed 3 bases from V and 4 bases from J; junction bases left unmatched: 8. The CDR3 length is 15 residues.

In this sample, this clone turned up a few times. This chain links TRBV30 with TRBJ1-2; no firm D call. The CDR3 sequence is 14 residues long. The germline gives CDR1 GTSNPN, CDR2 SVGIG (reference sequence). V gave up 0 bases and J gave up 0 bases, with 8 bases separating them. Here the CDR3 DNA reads TGTGCCTGGAGTGTCCCCAGTCCTAACTATGGCTACACCTTC. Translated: CAWSVPSPNYGYTF.

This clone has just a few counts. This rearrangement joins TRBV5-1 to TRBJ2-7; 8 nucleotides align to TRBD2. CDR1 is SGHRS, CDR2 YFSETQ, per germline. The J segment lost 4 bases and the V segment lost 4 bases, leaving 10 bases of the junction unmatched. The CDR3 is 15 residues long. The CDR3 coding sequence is TGCGCCAGCAGCCAAGGACTAGCAGACGGGTACGAGCAGTACTTC. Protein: CASSQGLADGYEQYF.

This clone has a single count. As DNA, the CDR3 is TGTGCCAGCAGCTTATACAGGGACCAGCCCCAGCATTTT. Translated: CASSLYRDQPQHF. The chain carries TRBV7-8 and TRBJ1-5, with D maybe TRBD1 (6 bases). The CDR3 spans 13 residues. In germline, CDR1 is SGHVS, CDR2 FQNEAQ. V dropped 2 bases and J dropped 7 bases, with 9 bases sitting between them.

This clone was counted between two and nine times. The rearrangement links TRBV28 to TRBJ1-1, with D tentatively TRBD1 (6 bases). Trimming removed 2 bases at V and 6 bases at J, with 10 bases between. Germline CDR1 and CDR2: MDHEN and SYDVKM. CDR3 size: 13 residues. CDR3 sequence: CASSLGQGSEAFF. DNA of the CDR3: TGTGCCAGCAGTTTAGGGCAGGGGTCTGAAGCTTTCTTT.

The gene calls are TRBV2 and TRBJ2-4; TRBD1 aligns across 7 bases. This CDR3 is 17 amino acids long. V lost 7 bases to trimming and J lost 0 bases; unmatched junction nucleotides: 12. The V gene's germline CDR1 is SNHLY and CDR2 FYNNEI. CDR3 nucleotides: TGTGCCAGCAAGACCCGACAGGGTGTGGAAGCCAAAAACATTCAGTACTTC. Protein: CASKTRQGVEAKNIQYF.

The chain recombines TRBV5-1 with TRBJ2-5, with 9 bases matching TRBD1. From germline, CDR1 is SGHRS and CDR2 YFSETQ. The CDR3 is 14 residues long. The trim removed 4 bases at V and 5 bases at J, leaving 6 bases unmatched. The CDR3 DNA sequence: TGCGCCAGCAGCGGGGGACAGGGAAGCGAGACCCAGTACTTC. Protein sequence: CASSGGQGSETQYF.

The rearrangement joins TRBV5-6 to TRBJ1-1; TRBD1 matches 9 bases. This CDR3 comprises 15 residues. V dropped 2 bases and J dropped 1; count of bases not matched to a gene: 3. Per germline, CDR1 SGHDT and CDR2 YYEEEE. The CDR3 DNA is TGTGCCAGCAGCTTAAGGGACAGGGAGAACACTGAAGCTTTCTTT. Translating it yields CASSLRDRENTEAFF.

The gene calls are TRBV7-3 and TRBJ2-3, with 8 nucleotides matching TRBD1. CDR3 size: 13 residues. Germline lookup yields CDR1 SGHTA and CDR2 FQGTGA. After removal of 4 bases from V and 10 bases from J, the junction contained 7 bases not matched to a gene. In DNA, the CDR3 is TGTGCCAGCAGCTCCAACGGACAGGGCGCGCAGTATTTT. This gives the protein CASSSNGQGAQYF.

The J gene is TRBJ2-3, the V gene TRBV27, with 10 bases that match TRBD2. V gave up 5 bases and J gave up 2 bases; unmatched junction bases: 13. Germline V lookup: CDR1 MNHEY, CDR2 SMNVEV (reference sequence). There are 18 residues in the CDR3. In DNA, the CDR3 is TGTGCCAGCAGTCCGCGACGACGGACTAGCGGACTCACAGATACGCAGTATTTT. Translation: CASSPRRRTSGLTDTQYF.

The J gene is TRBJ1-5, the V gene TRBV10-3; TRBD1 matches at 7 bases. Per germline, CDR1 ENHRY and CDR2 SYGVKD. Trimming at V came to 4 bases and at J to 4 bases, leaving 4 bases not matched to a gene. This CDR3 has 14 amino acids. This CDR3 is CAISGQGGNQPQHF. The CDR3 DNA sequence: TGTGCCATCAGTGGACAGGGTGGGAATCAGCCCCAGCATTTT.

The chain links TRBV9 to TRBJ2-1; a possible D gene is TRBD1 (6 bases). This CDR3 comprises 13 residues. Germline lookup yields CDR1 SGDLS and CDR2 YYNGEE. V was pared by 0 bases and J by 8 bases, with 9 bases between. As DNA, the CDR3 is TGTGCCAGCAGCGTAGACAGGGTGGATGAGCAGTTCTTC. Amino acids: CASSVDRVDEQFF.